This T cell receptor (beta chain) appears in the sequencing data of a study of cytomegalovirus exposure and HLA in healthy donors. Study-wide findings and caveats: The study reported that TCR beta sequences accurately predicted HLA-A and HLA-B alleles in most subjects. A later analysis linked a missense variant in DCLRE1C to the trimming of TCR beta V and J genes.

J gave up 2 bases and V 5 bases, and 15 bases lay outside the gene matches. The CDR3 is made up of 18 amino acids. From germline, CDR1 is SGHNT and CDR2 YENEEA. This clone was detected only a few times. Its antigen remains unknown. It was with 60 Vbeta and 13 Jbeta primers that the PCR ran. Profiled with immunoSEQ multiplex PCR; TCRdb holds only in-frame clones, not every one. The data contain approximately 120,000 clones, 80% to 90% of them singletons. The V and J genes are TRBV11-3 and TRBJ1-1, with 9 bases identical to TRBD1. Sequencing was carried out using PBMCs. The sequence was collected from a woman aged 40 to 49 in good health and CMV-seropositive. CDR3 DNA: TGTGCCAGCAGCCCAACAAAAGGGACAGGGAACATTAACACTGAAGCTTTCTTT. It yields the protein CASSPTKGTGNINTEAFF. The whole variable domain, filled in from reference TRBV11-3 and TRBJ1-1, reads EAGVVQSPRYKIIEKKQPVAFWCNPISGHNTLYWYLQNLGQGPELLIRYENEEAVDDSQLPKDRFSAERLKGVDSTLKIQPAELGDSAVYLCASSPTKGTGNINTEAFFGQGTRLTVV.